What follows is one T cell receptor (beta chain) and its context. The sample has other DNA sequences that encode this CDR3 too. Authors' methods: Cell counts per sample came from amplifying reference gene primers. The repertoire was sequenced with immunoSEQ multiplex PCR; TCRdb's copy has only in-frame clones and lacks some. From that table come the V and J calls and clone size; the DNA was used to work out D and trimming. The sample records about 200,000 clones, around 81% being singletons. Trimming took 2 bases from V and 2 from J, leaving 6 bases between them. CDR3 size: 13 residues. This entry is derived from a study of blood T cell repertoires in COVID-19. Study-level information: The study drew acute and convalescent COVID-19 samples from the United States, Italy and Spain. T cells, B-cell-depleted T cells, or PBMCs provided the cDNA or gDNA that served as material.

The material sequenced was peripheral blood. The sequence was collected from a human donor in a cohort sampled during active COVID-19. The chain recombines TRBV12-3 or TRBV12-4 with TRBJ2-5; D is unresolved. DNA for the CDR3: TGTGCCAGCAGTTTAAGAGGACAAGAGACCCAGTACTTC. Translating it yields CASSLRGQETQYF.